This TCR beta chain was observed in a study of T cells in localized non-small cell lung cancer. In regard to this clone: Its antigen is undetermined.

V was clipped by 5 bases and J by 1 base; unmatched bases: 3. CDR3 size: 16 residues. Germline lookup yields CDR1 SGHTA and CDR2 FQGNSA. TCRdb's copy holds only in-frame clones and misses some; the assay was immunoSEQ multiplex PCR. The repertoire holds 9,000 or so clones, with around 92% as singletons. Overall study findings and caveats: Since sequencing was restricted to only one region of the tumor, intratumor heterogeneity remains a possibility. Uninvolved nearby lung showed the greatest T cell clonality, exceeding that found in tumor.

The sample here was peripheral blood, taken before any cancer treatment. The sequence was obtained from a woman aged 35 to 75 with stage I squamous cell lung carcinoma. The chain recombines TRBV7-2 with TRBJ2-3, with 13 bases identical to TRBD2. DNA of the CDR3: TGTGCCAGCAGCGACGGACTAGCGGGGGGCACAGATACGCAGTATTTT. Translation: CASSDGLAGGTDTQYF.